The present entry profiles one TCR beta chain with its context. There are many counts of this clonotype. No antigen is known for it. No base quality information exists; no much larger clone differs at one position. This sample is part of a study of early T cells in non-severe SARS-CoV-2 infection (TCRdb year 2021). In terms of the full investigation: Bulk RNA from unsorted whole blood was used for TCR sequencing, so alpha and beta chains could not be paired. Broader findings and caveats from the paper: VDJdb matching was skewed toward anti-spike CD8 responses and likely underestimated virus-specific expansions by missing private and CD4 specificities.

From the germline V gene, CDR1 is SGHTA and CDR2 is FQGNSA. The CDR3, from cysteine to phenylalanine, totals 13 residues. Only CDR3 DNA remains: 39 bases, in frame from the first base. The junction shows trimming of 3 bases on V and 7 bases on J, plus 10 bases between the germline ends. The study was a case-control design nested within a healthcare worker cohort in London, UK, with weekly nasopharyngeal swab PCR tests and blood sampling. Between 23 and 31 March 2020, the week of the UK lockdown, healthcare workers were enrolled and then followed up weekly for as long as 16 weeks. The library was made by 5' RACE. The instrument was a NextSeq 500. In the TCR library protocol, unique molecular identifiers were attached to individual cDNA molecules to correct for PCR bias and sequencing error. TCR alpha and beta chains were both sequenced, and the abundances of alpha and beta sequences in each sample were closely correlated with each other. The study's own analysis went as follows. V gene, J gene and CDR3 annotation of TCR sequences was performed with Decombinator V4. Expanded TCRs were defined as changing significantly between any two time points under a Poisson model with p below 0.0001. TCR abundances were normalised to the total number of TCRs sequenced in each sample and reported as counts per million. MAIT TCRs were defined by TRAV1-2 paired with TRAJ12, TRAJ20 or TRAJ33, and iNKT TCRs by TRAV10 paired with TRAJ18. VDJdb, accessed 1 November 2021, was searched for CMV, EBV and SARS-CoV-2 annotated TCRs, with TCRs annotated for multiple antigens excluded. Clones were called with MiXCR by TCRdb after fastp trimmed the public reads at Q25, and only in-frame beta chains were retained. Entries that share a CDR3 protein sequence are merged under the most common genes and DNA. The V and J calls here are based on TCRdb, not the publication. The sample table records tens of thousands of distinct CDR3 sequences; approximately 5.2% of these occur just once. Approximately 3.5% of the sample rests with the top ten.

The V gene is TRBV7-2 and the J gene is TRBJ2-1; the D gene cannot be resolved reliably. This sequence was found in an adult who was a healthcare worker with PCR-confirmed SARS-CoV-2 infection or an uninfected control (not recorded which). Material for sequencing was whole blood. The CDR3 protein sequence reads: CASSFGMGNEQFF. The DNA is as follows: TGTGCCAGCAGCTTTGGAATGGGAAATGAGCAGTTCTTC.